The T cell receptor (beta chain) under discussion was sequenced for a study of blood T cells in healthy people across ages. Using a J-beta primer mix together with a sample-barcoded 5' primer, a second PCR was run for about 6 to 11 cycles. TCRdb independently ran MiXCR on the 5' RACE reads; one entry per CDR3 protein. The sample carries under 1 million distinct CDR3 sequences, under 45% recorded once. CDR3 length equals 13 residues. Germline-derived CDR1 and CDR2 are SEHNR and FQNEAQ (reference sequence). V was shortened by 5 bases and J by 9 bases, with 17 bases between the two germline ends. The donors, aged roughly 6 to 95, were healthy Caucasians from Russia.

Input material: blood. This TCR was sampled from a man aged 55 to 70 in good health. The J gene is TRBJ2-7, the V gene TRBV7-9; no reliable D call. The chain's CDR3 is CASSPPLDFGQYF. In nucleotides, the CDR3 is TGTGCCAGCAGCCCCCCGTTGGATTTCGGGCAGTACTTC.